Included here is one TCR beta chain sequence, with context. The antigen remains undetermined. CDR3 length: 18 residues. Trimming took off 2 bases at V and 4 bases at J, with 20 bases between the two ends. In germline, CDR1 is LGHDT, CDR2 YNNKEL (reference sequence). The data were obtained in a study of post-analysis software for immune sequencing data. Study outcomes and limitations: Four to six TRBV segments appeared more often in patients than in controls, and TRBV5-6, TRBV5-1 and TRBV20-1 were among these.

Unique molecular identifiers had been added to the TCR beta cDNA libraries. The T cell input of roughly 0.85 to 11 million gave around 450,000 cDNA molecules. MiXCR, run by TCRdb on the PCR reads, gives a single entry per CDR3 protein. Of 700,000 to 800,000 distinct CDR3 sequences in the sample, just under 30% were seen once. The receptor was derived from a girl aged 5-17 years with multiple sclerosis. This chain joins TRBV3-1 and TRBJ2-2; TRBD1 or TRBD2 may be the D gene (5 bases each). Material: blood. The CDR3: CASSQYRDPRTCTGELFF. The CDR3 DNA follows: TGTGCCAGCAGCCAATATCGGGACCCTCGAACCTGCACCGGGGAGCTGTTTTTT.